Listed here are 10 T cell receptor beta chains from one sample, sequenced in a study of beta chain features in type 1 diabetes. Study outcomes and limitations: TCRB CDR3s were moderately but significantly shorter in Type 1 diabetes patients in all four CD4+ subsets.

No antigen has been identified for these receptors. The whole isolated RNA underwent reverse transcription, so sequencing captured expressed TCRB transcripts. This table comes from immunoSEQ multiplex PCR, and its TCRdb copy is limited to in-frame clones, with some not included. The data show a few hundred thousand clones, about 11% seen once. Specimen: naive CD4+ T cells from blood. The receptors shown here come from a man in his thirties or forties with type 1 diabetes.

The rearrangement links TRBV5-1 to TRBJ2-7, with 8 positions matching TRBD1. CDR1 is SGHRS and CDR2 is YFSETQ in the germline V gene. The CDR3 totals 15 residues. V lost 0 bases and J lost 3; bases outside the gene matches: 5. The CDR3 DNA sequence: TGCGCCAGCAGCTTGGCAGGGACAGGTCACTACGAGCAGTACTTC. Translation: CASSLAGTGHYEQYF. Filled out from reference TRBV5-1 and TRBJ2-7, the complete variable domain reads KAGVTQTPRYLIKTRGQQVTLSCSPISGHRSVSWYQQTPGQGLQFLFEYFSETQRNKGNFPGRFSGRQFSNSRSEMNVSTLELGDSALYLCASSLAGTGHYEQYFGPGTRLTVT.

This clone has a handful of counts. As DNA, the CDR3 is TGTGCCAGCAGCGCGGGGGGGGTTACGAATTCACCCCTCCACTTT. Translating it yields CASSAGGVTNSPLHF. The J gene is TRBJ1-6, the V gene TRBV9; D is possibly TRBD1 (5 bases). The CDR3 is made up of 15 amino acids. V lost 3 bases, J lost 7 bases, and 14 bases lay in between. CDR1 is SGDLS and CDR2 is YYNGEE in the germline V gene.

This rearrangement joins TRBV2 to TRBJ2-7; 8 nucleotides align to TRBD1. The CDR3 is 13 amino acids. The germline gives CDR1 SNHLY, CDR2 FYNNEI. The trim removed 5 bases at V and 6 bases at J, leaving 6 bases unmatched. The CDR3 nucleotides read TGTGCCAGCAGTTCGGACAGGGAGCGCGAGCAGTACTTC. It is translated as CASSSDREREQYF.

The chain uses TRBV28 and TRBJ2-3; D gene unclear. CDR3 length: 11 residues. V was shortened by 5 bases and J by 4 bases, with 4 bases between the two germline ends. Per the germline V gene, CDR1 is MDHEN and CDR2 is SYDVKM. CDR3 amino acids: CASSLSDTQYF. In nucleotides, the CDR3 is TGTGCCAGCAGTCTGTCAGATACGCAGTATTTT.

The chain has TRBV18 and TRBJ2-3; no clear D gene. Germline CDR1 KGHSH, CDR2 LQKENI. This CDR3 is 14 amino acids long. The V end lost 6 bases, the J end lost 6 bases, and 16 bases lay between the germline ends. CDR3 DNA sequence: TGTGCCAGCTCTCGGCTGAGCGACGCCGATACGCAGTATTTT. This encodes CASSRLSDADTQYF.

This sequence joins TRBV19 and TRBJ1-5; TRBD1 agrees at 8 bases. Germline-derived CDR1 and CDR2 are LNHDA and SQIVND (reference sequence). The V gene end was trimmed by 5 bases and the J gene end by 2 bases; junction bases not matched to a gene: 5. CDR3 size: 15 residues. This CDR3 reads CASSSQGAGNQPQHF. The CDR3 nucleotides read TGTGCCAGTAGTTCTCAGGGGGCTGGCAATCAGCCCCAGCATTTT.

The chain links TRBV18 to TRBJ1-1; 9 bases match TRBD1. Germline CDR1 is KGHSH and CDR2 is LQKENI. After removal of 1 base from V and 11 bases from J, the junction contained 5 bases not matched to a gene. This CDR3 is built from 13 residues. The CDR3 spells CASSPQGQGGAFF. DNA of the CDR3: TGTGCCAGCTCACCACAGGGACAGGGTGGCGCTTTCTTT.

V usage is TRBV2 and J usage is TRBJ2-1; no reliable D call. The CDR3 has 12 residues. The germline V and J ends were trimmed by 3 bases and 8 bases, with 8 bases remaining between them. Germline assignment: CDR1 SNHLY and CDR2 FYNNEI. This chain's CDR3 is CASSDRVHEQFF. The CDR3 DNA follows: TGTGCCAGCAGTGATCGAGTCCATGAGCAGTTCTTC.

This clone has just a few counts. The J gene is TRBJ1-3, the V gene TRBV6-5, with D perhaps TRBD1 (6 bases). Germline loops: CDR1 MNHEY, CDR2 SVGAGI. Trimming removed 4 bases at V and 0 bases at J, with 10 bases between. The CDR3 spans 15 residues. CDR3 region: CASSSQGYSGNTIYF. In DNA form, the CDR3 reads TGTGCCAGCAGTTCACAGGGCTACTCTGGAAACACCATATATTTT.

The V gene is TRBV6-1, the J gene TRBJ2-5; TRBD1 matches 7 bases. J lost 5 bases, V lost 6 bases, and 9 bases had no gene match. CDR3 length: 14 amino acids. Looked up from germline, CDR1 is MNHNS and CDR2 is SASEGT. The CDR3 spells CASRGSGGSETQYF. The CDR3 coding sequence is TGTGCCAGCAGAGGATCAGGGGGTTCGGAGACCCAGTACTTC.